Below, 14 T cell receptor beta chains from the same sample are listed, as sequenced in a study of OX40 agonist ivuxolimab in advanced cancers. The protocol was immunoSEQ multiplex PCR, while the TCRdb copy is restricted to in-frame clones and leaves out a portion. Of more than 65,000 clones in the sample, around 92% were seen once. The material sequenced was CD4+ or CD8+ T cells sorted from blood, taken in a trial of the OX40 agonist ivuxolimab. The origin of the receptors is an adult with an advanced solid tumor such as melanoma, head and neck, liver or kidney cancer.

Remarks on this clone: The sample carries other DNA sequences with the same CDR3. The CDR3 here is CASSIGQGNTEAFF. The CDR3 DNA follows: TGTGCCAGTAGTATAGGTCAGGGGAACACTGAAGCTTTCTTT. V usage is TRBV19 and J usage is TRBJ1-1; tentative D call: TRBD1 (5 bases). The germline V and J ends were trimmed by 1 base and 1 base, with 7 bases remaining between them. The V gene's germline CDR1 is LNHDA and CDR2 SQIVND (reference sequence). The CDR3 totals 14 residues.

This chain uses TRBV5-1 with TRBJ1-1; weak D call: TRBD1 (6 bases). V was trimmed by 6 bases and J by 0 bases, leaving 21 bases between them. CDR1 SGHRS and CDR2 YFSETQ come from the germline V gene. The CDR3 is made up of 17 amino acids. This CDR3 reads CASTAVSTGHMNTEAFF. For the CDR3, the DNA is TGCGCCAGCACAGCAGTTTCCACGGGACACATGAACACTGAAGCTTTCTTT.

This clone has a single count. The chain recombines TRBV13 with TRBJ2-5; 7 positions match TRBD2. There are 12 residues in the CDR3. The germline V gene encodes CDR1 PRHDT and CDR2 FYEKMQ (reference sequence). V shed 8 bases, J shed 3 bases, and the junction held 3 bases outside the gene matches. The CDR3 protein is CASAAGEETQYF. CDR3 nucleotides: TGTGCCAGCGCGGCGGGGGAAGAGACCCAGTACTTC.

The J gene is TRBJ2-2, the V gene TRBV6-1; D tentatively fits TRBD1 or TRBD2 (5 bases each). CDR3 size: 14 residues. V lost 10 bases, J lost 5 bases, and 17 bases lay in between. The V gene's germline CDR1 is MNHNS and CDR2 SASEGT. DNA of the CDR3: TGTGCCATCTACGGGGACGGGCGAACCGGGGAGCTGTTTTTT. Translated: CAIYGDGRTGELFF.

The chain combines TRBV11-2 with TRBJ2-5, with TRBD1 matching over 8 bases. The J call is in doubt because the DNA end fits TRBJ2-7 better. Germline V gene sequence: CDR1 SGHAT, CDR2 FQNNGV. The length of the CDR3 is 14 residues. CDR3 bases: TGTGCCAGCAGCTTAGGGGACAGGTCCTACGAGCAGTACTTC. Its translation is CASSLGDRSYEQYF.

The CDR3 here is CASSLFQVAGGAENTGELFF. The DNA for the CDR3 is TGTGCCAGCAGTTTATTTCAGGTGGCAGGGGGCGCGGAGAACACCGGGGAGCTGTTTTTT. The chain recombines TRBV27 with TRBJ2-2; TRBD1 agrees at 8 bases. The CDR3 extends over 20 amino acids. J gave up 1 base and V 1 base, and 14 bases lay outside the gene matches. Germline V gene sequence: CDR1 MNHEY, CDR2 SMNVEV (reference sequence).

The chain combines TRBV9 with TRBJ2-2; tentatively, D is TRBD1 or TRBD2 (5 bases each). CDR3 length: 18 amino acids. Germline CDR1 and CDR2: SGDLS and YYNGEE. V lost 3 bases and J lost 4, with 22 bases in between. CDR3 nucleotides: TGTGCCAGCAGCGACTCTACGGTCAGGGCTAGCACCACCGGGGAGCTGTTTTTT. Amino acid sequence: CASSDSTVRASTTGELFF.

This chain joins TRBV11-2 and TRBJ2-7, with D tentatively TRBD1 (5 bases). The germline V and J ends were trimmed by 5 bases and 3 bases, with 17 bases remaining between them. Germline V gene data show CDR1 as SGHAT and CDR2 as FQNNGV. The CDR3 has 15 amino acids. The CDR3 loop is CASSNTAGYFYEQYF. CDR3 coding DNA: TGTGCCAGCAGCAATACAGCAGGGTATTTCTACGAGCAGTACTTC.

This clone was recorded a few times. The genes are TRBV27 and TRBJ1-5; D not certain. The CDR3 runs to 14 residues. Trimming left V 2 bases short and J 7 bases short, with 12 bases between. Germline V gene lookup returns CDR1 MNHEY and CDR2 SMNVEV (reference sequence). The CDR3 sequence is CASSLGGSGQPQHF. The CDR3 nucleotides read TGTGCCAGCAGTTTAGGAGGGAGCGGGCAGCCCCAGCATTTT.

The count of this clone is one. The genes are TRBV27 and TRBJ2-7; D not resolved. The CDR3 consists of 15 residues. Germline V gene data show CDR1 as MNHEY and CDR2 as SMNVEV (reference sequence). Deletions cut 3 bases from V and 2 bases from J, with 14 bases between. This chain's CDR3 is CASSFYRGSPYEQYF. CDR3 in DNA: TGTGCCAGCAGTTTTTACAGAGGCTCACCCTACGAGCAGTACTTC.

The chain uses TRBV9 and TRBJ2-5, with D perhaps matching TRBD1 (6 bases). With the DNA end fitting TRBJ2-7 better, the J assignment may be wrong. Germline V gene data show CDR1 as SGDLS and CDR2 as YYNGEE. CDR3 length: 14 amino acids. The CDR3 DNA reads TGTGCCAGCAGCGTAGCTGGGTGGGGGCACGAGCAGTACTTC. The encoded protein is CASSVAGWGHEQYF.

The chain links TRBV10-3 to TRBJ2-5, with 9 bases matching TRBD2. The CDR3 runs to 17 residues. With 0 bases clipped from V and 5 bases from J, the junction kept 10 bases outside the gene matches. Germline V lookup: CDR1 ENHRY, CDR2 SYGVKD. CDR3 sequence reads: CAISESLAGVLGETQYF. The CDR3 region has the DNA TGTGCCATCAGTGAGTCGTTAGCGGGGGTCCTCGGGGAGACCCAGTACTTC.

The genes are TRBV7-9 and TRBJ1-4, with D perhaps matching TRBD1 (6 bases). The V and J ends lost 5 bases and 6 bases respectively, with 19 bases between them. The CDR3 consists of 16 residues. The germline V gene encodes CDR1 SEHNR and CDR2 FQNEAQ (reference sequence). In DNA form, the CDR3 reads TGTGCCAGCAGCCCTAACTTTGGGGGCGCATATGAAAAACTGTTTTTT. Residues: CASSPNFGGAYEKLFF.

The chain recombines TRBV7-9 with TRBJ1-2, with a possible D match to TRBD1 (5 bases). V lost 5 bases and J lost 1, with 14 bases in between. The CDR3 runs 15 residues. Looked up from germline, CDR1 is SEHNR and CDR2 is FQNEAQ (reference sequence). CDR3 sequence: CASSLPDRLNYGYTF. Written as DNA, the CDR3 is TGTGCCAGCAGCCTACCTGACAGACTTAACTATGGCTACACCTTC.